The text below deals with one T cell receptor (beta chain). Repertoires were generated with immunoSEQ multiplex PCR, while TCRdb's copy carries only in-frame clones and drops some. The sample lists under 65,000 clones; approximately 92% were seen once. The data derive from a study of T cell changes during pregnancy in multiple sclerosis. Trimming took 2 bases from V and 7 from J, leaving 8 bases between them. Germline values: CDR1 MNHEY, CDR2 SVGAGI. The CDR3 totals 12 residues. Sample: peripheral blood, taken in the second trimester of pregnancy. The V gene is TRBV6-5, the J gene TRBJ1-1; a possible D gene is TRBD1 (5 bases). The receptor was isolated from a female donor with multiple sclerosis, enrolled in a pregnancy study. CDR3 DNA: TGTGCCAGCAGTTACGGCACAGGTGAAGCTTTCTTT. Its translation is CASSYGTGEAFF.